The rows below give T cell receptor beta chains drawn from one sample of a study of CD8+CD57+ T cells in acquired aplastic anemia. TCRdb itself ran the reads through MiXCR, one entry per CDR3 protein. The table includes about 200,000 distinct CDR3 sequences, about half detected once. The sequencing sample was made of sorted CD4+, CD8+, or CD8+CD57+ T cells (not recorded which) from PBMCs. The receptors stem from a human donor with aplastic anemia. The CDR3 runs from the conserved cysteine through the conserved F or W. Fields, in order: J gene, clone size, V gene, D gene, CDR3 DNA, CDR3 protein. The D gene is left open where the match is weak. The size of a clone is reported for some rows only, either as once, few or many, or as a class for expanded clones.

J gene: TRBJ1-6; clone size: -; V gene: TRBV9; D gene: -; CDR3 DNA: TGTGCCAGCAGCGTAGATGGGGGTGGTAATTCACCCCTCCACTTT; CDR3 protein: CASSVDGGGNSPLHF
J gene: TRBJ1-2; clone size: many; V gene: TRBV5-1; D gene: TRBD1; CDR3 DNA: TGCGCCAGCAGCTCGCTTCCTACCCCGGGACAGGGAGATGGCTACACCTTC; CDR3 protein: CASSSLPTPGQGDGYTF
J gene: TRBJ2-3; clone size: -; V gene: TRBV5-1; D gene: -; CDR3 DNA: TGCGCCAGCAGCTTGGGGGTTAGGATGGGCACAGATACGCAGTATTTT; CDR3 protein: CASSLGVRMGTDTQYF
J gene: TRBJ1-6; clone size: -; V gene: TRBV5-1; D gene: -; CDR3 DNA: TGTGCCAGCAGCGCCCGGACCGGCCCCTATAATTCACCCCTCCACTTT; CDR3 protein: CASSARTGPYNSPLHF
J gene: TRBJ1-5; clone size: many; V gene: TRBV27; D gene: -; CDR3 DNA: TGTGCCAGCAGTTTTCGACTCGCGTCTACCGGAAGCAATCAGCCCCAGCATTTT; CDR3 protein: CASSFRLASTGSNQPQHF
J gene: TRBJ2-3; clone size: many; V gene: TRBV25-1; D gene: -; CDR3 DNA: TGTGCCAGCAGTGAATCGGTGGGCACAGATACGCAGTATTTT; CDR3 protein: CASSESVGTDTQYF
J gene: TRBJ1-1; clone size: -; V gene: TRBV14; D gene: -; CDR3 DNA: TGTGCCAGCAGCCGAGGAAGTAACACAGAAGCTTTCTTT; CDR3 protein: CASSRGSNTEAFF
J gene: TRBJ2-5; clone size: many; V gene: TRBV5-1; D gene: TRBD2; CDR3 DNA: TGCGCCAGCAGCTCCTTCTCGGGGGGGGGCCTAGAGACCCAGTACTTC; CDR3 protein: CASSSFSGGGLETQYF
J gene: TRBJ2-7; clone size: -; V gene: TRBV12-3/TRBV12-4; D gene: TRBD2; CDR3 DNA: TGTGCCAGCAGGGCGACTAGCGGGCGATTAGGCGAGCAGTACTTC; CDR3 protein: CASRATSGRLGEQYF
J gene: TRBJ1-6; clone size: many; V gene: TRBV7-2; D gene: -; CDR3 DNA: TGTGCCAGCAGCCGGACCACAGGGTTGAAGAATTCACCCCTCCACTTT; CDR3 protein: CASSRTTGLKNSPLHF
J gene: TRBJ1-3; clone size: -; V gene: TRBV19; D gene: -; CDR3 DNA: TGTGCCAGTAGGCGGGACGAGCATGGCTACACCATATATTTT; CDR3 protein: CASRRDEHGYTIYF
J gene: TRBJ2-1; clone size: -; V gene: TRBV2; D gene: TRBD1; CDR3 DNA: TGTGCCAGCATGCCGGGACAGACACACAATGAGCAGTTCTTC; CDR3 protein: CASMPGQTHNEQFF
J gene: TRBJ1-5; clone size: -; V gene: TRBV6-2/TRBV6-3; D gene: TRBD1; CDR3 DNA: TGTGCCAGCAGGCGGTCGACAGGGGAGAGCCGGCCCCAGCATTTT; CDR3 protein: CASRRSTGESRPQHF
J gene: TRBJ1-5; clone size: many; V gene: TRBV5-6; D gene: TRBD1; CDR3 DNA: TGTGCCAGCAGCCAAAACGGACAGGGCAATCAGCCCCAGCATTTT; CDR3 protein: CASSQNGQGNQPQHF
J gene: TRBJ1-4; clone size: many; V gene: TRBV20-1; D gene: TRBD1; CDR3 DNA: TGCAGTGCCAGGACAGGCAGGGATGAAAAACTGTTTTTT; CDR3 protein: CSARTGRDEKLFF
J gene: TRBJ1-1; clone size: many; V gene: TRBV6-6; D gene: -; CDR3 DNA: TGTGCCAGCAATACCCCGACAGCCTCAAGACACACTGAAGCTTTCTTT; CDR3 protein: CASNTPTASRHTEAFF
J gene: TRBJ2-3; clone size: -; V gene: TRBV10-3; D gene: TRBD2; CDR3 DNA: TGTGCCAGCAGTCCCTTTAGCGGGGCCACGCCAGATACGCAGTATTTT; CDR3 protein: CASSPFSGATPDTQYF
J gene: TRBJ2-7; clone size: many; V gene: TRBV7-3; D gene: TRBD1; CDR3 DNA: TGTGCCAGCAGCTTAGTTGTGGGACAGCAAACCTACGAGCAGTACTTC; CDR3 protein: CASSLVVGQQTYEQYF
J gene: TRBJ1-3; clone size: -; V gene: TRBV7-9; D gene: -; CDR3 DNA: TGTGCCAGCAGCCCGACAACTGCAGGCTCTGGAAACACCATATATTTT; CDR3 protein: CASSPTTAGSGNTIYF
J gene: TRBJ2-7; clone size: once; V gene: TRBV5-1; D gene: TRBD1; CDR3 DNA: TGCGCCAGCAGCTTGGTTGGGACAGGGTCCTACGAGCAGTACTTC; CDR3 protein: CASSLVGTGSYEQYF
J gene: TRBJ2-7; clone size: -; V gene: TRBV9; D gene: TRBD2; CDR3 DNA: TGTGCCCTGCCCCCTAGCGGGGGATCCTACGAGCAGTACTTC; CDR3 protein: CALPPSGGSYEQYF
J gene: TRBJ2-7; clone size: -; V gene: TRBV19; D gene: TRBD1; CDR3 DNA: TGTGCCAGTAGTAAAGCGGGACAGGGGGGCGTCGAGCAGTACTTC; CDR3 protein: CASSKAGQGGVEQYF